The rows below give T cell receptor beta chains drawn from one sample of a study of technical replicates of blood from several donors. The protocol was immunoSEQ multiplex PCR, while the TCRdb copy is restricted to in-frame clones and leaves out a portion. In the table there are around 60,000 clones, around 88% of which are singletons. The sample comprised PBMCs. The receptors stem from a human donor in good health. Some clones in this sample may be carry-over from other donors' samples. CDR3s include the opening cysteine and the closing phenylalanine or tryptophan. A D gene is named only where the DNA matches it firmly. Not all rows give a size; the values are once, few, many and, for expanded clones, a class.

D gene,J gene,clone size,V gene,CDR3 protein,CDR3 DNA
TRBD2,TRBJ2-1,-,TRBV6-4,CASSDVLAGSYNEQFF,TGTGCCAGCAGTGACGTACTAGCGGGATCTTACAATGAGCAGTTCTTC
-,TRBJ1-6,-,TRBV29-1,CSVEFGGDRGNSPLHF,TGCAGCGTTGAATTTGGGGGGGATAGGGGGAATTCACCCCTCCACTTT
TRBD2,TRBJ2-7,-,TRBV4-2,CASSQGLAVLSYEQYF,TGTGCCAGCAGCCAAGGGCTAGCGGTCCTCTCCTACGAGCAGTACTTC
TRBD2,TRBJ2-3,-,TRBV29-1,CSVGPSGGNTDTQYF,TGCAGCGTTGGACCTAGCGGGGGGAACACAGATACGCAGTATTTT
TRBD2,TRBJ2-7,-,TRBV7-9,CASSLHRLSGGSPYEQYF,TGTGCCAGCAGCTTACATCGTTTGAGCGGGGGGTCGCCCTACGAGCAGTACTTC
-,TRBJ1-2,-,TRBV6-5,CASSFDKNGYTF,TGTGCCAGCAGTTTCGACAAGAATGGCTACACCTTC
-,TRBJ2-7,-,TRBV4-3,CASSQDAAGTSYEQYF,TGCGCCAGCAGCCAAGATGCGGCCGGTACTTCCTACGAGCAGTACTTC
-,TRBJ1-2,-,TRBV6-5,CASSYGWSGLSYGYTF,TGTGCCAGCAGTTACGGGTGGTCAGGACTTTCTTATGGCTACACCTTC
-,TRBJ2-7,-,TRBV9,CASSVATSNEQYF,TGTGCCAGCAGCGTAGCAACTAGCAACGAGCAGTACTTC
-,TRBJ1-1,-,TRBV7-9,CASSLRTENTEAFF,TGTGCCAGCAGCTTACGGACAGAGAACACTGAAGCTTTCTTT
-,TRBJ1-3,few,TRBV5-1,CASSLEPTGTSGNTIYF,TGCGCCAGCAGCTTGGAACCGACAGGCACCTCTGGAAACACCATATATTTT
-,TRBJ1-4,-,TRBV4-2,CASSHAGSYVLFF,TGTGCCAGCAGCCACGCAGGGTCCTACGTACTGTTTTTT
-,TRBJ2-6,-,TRBV18,CASSPLGGLEGSRSGANVLTF,TGTGCCAGCTCACCCCTGGGGGGACTGGAGGGATCACGCTCTGGGGCCAACGTCCTGACTTTC
-,TRBJ1-3,-,TRBV13,CASSSAGPVGNTIYF,TGTGCCAGCAGCTCGGCGGGCCCAGTCGGAAACACCATATATTTT
TRBD2,TRBJ2-3,-,TRBV7-8,CASSLRLAGGDTQYF,TGTGCCAGCAGCTTAAGACTAGCGGGGGGAGATACGCAGTATTTT
-,TRBJ1-1,-,TRBV18,CASSPGDFREAFF,TGTGCCAGCTCACCGGGGGACTTCCGTGAAGCTTTCTTT
TRBD2,TRBJ2-1,-,TRBV7-2,CASSFLAGNIYNEQFF,TGTGCCAGCAGCTTTCTAGCGGGAAACATATACAATGAGCAGTTCTTC